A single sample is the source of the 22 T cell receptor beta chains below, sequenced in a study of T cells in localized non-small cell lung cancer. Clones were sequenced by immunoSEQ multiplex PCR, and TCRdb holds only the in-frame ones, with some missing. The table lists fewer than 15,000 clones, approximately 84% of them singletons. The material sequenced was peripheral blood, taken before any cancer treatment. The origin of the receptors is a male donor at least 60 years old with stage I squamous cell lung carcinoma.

The CDR3 sequence is CASSFTGFSSPLHF. In DNA, the CDR3 is TGTGCCAGCAGCTTTACAGGGTTCAGTTCACCCCTCCACTTT. The rearrangement uses TRBV5-6 and TRBJ1-6; a weak D match, TRBD1 (6 bases). This CDR3 spans 14 amino acids. Germline-derived CDR1 and CDR2 are SGHDT and YYEEEE. The V gene lost 2 bases and the J gene lost 9 bases, with 12 bases spanning the gap.

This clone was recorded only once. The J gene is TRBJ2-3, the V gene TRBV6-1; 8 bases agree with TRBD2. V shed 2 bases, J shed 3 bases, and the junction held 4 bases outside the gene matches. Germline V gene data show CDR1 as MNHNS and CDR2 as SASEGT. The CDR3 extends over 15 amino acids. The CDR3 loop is CASSEYQRETDTQYF. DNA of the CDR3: TGTGCCAGCAGTGAATACCAGCGGGAGACAGATACGCAGTATTTT.

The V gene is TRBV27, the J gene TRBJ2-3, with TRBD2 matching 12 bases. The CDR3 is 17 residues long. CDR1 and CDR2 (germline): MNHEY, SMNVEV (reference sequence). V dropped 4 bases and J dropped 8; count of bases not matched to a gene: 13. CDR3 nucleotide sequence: TGTGCCAGCAGTTCCATTTCCGGGACTAGCGGGTCGATTACGCAGTATTTT. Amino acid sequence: CASSSISGTSGSITQYF.

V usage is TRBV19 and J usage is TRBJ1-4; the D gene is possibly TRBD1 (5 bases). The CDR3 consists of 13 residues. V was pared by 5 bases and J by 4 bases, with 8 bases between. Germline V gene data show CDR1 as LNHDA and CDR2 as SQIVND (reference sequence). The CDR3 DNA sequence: TGTGCCAGTAGTCCGGGGGATAATGAAAAACTGTTTTTT. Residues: CASSPGDNEKLFF.

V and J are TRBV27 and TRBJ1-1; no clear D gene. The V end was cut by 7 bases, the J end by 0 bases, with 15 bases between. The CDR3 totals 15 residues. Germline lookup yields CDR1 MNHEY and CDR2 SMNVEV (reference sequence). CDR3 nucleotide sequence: TGTGCCAGCAATTCGGCGGGCGGACTGAACACTGAAGCTTTCTTT. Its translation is CASNSAGGLNTEAFF.

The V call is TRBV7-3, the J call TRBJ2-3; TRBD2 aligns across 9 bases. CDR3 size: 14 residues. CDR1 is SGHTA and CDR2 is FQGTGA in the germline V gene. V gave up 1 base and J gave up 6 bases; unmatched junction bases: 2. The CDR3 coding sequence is TGTGCCAGCAGCTTAAGCGGGAGGGATGATACGCAGTATTTT. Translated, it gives CASSLSGRDDTQYF.

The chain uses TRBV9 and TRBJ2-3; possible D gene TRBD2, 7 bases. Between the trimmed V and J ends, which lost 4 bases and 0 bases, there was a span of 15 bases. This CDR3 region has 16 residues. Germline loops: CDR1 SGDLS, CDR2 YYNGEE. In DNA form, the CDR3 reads TGTGCCAGCAGCACCTGGGGGGGCGGGAGCACAGATACGCAGTATTTT. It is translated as CASSTWGGGSTDTQYF. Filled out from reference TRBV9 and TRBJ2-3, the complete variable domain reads DSGVTQTPKHLITATGQRVTLRCSPRSGDLSVYWYQQSLDQGLQFLIQYYNGEERAKGNILERFSAQQFPDLHSELNLSSLELGDSALYFCASSTWGGGSTDTQYFGPGTRLTVL.

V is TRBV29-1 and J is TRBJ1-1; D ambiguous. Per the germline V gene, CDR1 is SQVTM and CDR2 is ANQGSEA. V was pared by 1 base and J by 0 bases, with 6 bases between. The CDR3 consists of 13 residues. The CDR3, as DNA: TGCAGCGTTGAAGCGAGGCTGAACACTGAAGCTTTCTTT. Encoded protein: CSVEARLNTEAFF.

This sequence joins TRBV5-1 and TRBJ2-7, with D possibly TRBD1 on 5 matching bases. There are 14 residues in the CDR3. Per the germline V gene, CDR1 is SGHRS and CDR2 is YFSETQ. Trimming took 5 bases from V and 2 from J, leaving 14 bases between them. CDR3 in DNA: TGCGCCAGCAGAGGAACAGGACAAACCTACGAGCAGTACTTC. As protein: CASRGTGQTYEQYF.

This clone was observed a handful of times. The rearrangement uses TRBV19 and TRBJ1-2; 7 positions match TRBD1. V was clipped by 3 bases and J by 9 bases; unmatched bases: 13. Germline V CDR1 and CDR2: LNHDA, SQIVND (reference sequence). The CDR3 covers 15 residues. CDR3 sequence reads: CASSIPWTGGDSYTF. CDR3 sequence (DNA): TGTGCCAGTAGTATCCCGTGGACAGGCGGGGATAGCTACACCTTC.

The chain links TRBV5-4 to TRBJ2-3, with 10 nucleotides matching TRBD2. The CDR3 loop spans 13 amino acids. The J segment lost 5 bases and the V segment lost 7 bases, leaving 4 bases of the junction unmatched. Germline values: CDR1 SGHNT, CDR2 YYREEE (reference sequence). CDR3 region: CASRRLAGDTQYF. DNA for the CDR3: TGTGCCAGCCGGAGACTAGCGGGAGATACGCAGTATTTT.

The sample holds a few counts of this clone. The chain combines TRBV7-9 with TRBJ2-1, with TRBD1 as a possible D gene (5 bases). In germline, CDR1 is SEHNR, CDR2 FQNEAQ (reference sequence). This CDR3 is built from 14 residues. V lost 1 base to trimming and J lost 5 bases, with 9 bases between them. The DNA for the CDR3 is TGTGCCAGCAGCTTAGATGGACACCACAATGAGCAGTTCTTC. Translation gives CASSLDGHHNEQFF.

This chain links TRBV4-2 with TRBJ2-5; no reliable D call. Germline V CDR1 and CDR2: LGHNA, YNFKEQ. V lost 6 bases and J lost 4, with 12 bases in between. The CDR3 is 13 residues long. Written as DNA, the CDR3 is TGTGCCAGCAGTCCCCGGAGTGGAGAGACCCAGTACTTC. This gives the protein CASSPRSGETQYF.

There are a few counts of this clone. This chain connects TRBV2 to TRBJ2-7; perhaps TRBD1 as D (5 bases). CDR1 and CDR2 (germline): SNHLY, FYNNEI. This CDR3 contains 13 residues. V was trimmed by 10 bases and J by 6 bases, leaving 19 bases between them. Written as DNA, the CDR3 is TGTGCCACCCAGAACCAGGGTAGGAGCGAGCAGTACTTC. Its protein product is CATQNQGRSEQYF.

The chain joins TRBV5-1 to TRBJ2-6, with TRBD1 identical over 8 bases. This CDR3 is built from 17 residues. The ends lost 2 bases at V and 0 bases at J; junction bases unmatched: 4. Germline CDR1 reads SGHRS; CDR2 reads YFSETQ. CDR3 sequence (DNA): TGCGCCAGCAGCTTTGGACAGGGCCTCTCTGGGGCCAACGTCCTGACTTTC. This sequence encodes CASSFGQGLSGANVLTF.

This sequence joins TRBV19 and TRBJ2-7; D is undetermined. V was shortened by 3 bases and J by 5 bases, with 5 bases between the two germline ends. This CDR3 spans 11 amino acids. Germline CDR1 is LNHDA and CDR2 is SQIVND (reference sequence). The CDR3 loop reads CASSIADEQYF. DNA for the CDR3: TGTGCCAGTAGTATTGCGGACGAGCAGTACTTC.

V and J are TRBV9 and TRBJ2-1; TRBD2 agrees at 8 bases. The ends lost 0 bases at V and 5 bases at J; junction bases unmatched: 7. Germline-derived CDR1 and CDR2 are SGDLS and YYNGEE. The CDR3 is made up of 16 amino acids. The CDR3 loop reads CASSVALETSDNEQFF. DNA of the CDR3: TGTGCCAGCAGCGTAGCACTCGAGACTAGCGACAATGAGCAGTTCTTC.

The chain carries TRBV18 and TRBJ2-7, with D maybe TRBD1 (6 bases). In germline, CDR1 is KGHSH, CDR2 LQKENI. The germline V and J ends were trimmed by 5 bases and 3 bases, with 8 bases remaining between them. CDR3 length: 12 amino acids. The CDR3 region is CASSIQGYEQYF. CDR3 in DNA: TGTGCCAGCTCAATACAGGGCTACGAGCAGTACTTC.

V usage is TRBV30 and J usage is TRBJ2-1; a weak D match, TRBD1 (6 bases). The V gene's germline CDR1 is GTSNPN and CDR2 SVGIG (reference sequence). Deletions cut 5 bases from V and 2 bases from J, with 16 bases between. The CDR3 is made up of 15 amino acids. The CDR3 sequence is CAWRRGQQTYNEQFF. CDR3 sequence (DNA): TGTGCCTGGCGTCGTGGACAGCAAACCTACAATGAGCAGTTCTTC. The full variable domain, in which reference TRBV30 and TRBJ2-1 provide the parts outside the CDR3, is SQTIHQWPATLVQPVGSPLSLECTVEGTSNPNLYWYRQAAGRGLQLLFYSVGIGQISSEVPQNLSASRPQDRQFILSSKKLLLSDSGFYLCAWRRGQQTYNEQFFGPGTRLTVL.

The CDR3 sequence is CASSLEGRAGDTQYF. CDR3 nucleotide sequence: TGTGCCAGCAGCTTGGAGGGGCGGGCTGGAGATACGCAGTATTTT. The J gene is TRBJ2-3, the V gene TRBV5-5; either TRBD1 or TRBD2 may fit D (5 bases each). This CDR3 region has 15 residues. V lost 0 bases, J lost 5 bases, and 13 bases lay in between. The germline CDR1 and CDR2 sequences are SGHKS and YYEKEE (reference sequence).

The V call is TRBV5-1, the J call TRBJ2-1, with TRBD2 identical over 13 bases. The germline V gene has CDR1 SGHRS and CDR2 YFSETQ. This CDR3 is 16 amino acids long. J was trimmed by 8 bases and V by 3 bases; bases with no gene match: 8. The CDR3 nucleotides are TGCGCCAGCAGCTGGACACTAGCGGGAGGGCCCTATGAGCAGTTCTTC. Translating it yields CASSWTLAGGPYEQFF.

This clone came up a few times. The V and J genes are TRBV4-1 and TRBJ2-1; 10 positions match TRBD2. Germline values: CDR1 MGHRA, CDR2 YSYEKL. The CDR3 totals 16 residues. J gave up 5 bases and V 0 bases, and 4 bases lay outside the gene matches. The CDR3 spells CASSQEASGSHNEQFF. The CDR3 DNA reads TGCGCCAGCAGCCAAGAGGCTAGCGGGAGCCACAATGAGCAGTTCTTC.